Ten or more counts support the clone carrying this TCR beta chain. Its antigen is still unknown. Researchers made TCR beta libraries by using iRepertoire HTBI primers and running Arm-PCR on CDR3 regions. TCRdb reprocessed the multiplex PCR reads with MiXCR, giving one entry per CDR3 protein. The sample yields 400,000 to 600,000 distinct CDR3 sequences, roughly 21% seen once. Sample time point: persistent/refractory GD, antithyroid drugs over 5 years with positive TRAb. The authors made the TCR library using RNA they extracted from PBMCs. These data belong to a study of regulatory T cells in long-lasting Graves disease. General study findings and limits: Clonotypes that were public and shared totalled roughly 3,000 in persistent patients versus around 970 in new patients.

The ends were cut back, 1 base at V and 3 bases at J, with 9 bases in the middle. Germline-derived CDR1 and CDR2 are LGHDT and YNNKEL (reference sequence). The length of the CDR3 is 14 residues. The chain links TRBV3-1 to TRBJ1-2; D is unclear. Sequenced material: peripheral blood mononuclear cells (PBMCs), taken when the disease was refractory, from a patient treated with antithyroid drugs. This receptor was identified in a female donor with Graves disease. The CDR3 reads CASSQGLADYGYTF. DNA for the CDR3: TGTGCCAGCAGCCAAGGTTTGGCAGACTATGGCTACACCTTC.